What follows is one T cell receptor beta chain and its context. Its matching antigen is unknown. Assay: immunoSEQ multiplex PCR; the TCRdb copy retains only in-frame clones and omits some. The profile covers some 150,000 clones, with about nine tenths appearing a single time and 1.5% to 2% taken by the ten largest. This specimen belongs to a study of T cell responses to AZD1222 COVID-19 vaccine. At the level of the study: Investigators merged groups given second doses at roughly 4 or roughly 12 weeks. Study-level findings and limits: There were repertoire samples only from the period after the peak T cell response. After two AZD1222 doses, spike-specific TCR breadth and depth rose versus day 0. Clonal diversity was possibly underestimated; the donors were predominantly white British and more often female.

Between the trimmed V and J ends, which lost 3 bases and 3 bases, there was a span of 18 bases. The CDR3 loop spans 17 amino acids. The germline gives CDR1 KGHSH, CDR2 LQKENI. The sequence came from an adult in good health. The gene calls are TRBV18 and TRBJ2-1; D may be TRBD2 (6 bases). This material consisted of peripheral blood, taken on day 0 of AZD1222 vaccination. The CDR3 region has the DNA TGTGCCAGCTCACCGGAAGGGCTGCGGGATATCTACAATGAGCAGTTCTTC. It specifies CASSPEGLRDIYNEQFF.